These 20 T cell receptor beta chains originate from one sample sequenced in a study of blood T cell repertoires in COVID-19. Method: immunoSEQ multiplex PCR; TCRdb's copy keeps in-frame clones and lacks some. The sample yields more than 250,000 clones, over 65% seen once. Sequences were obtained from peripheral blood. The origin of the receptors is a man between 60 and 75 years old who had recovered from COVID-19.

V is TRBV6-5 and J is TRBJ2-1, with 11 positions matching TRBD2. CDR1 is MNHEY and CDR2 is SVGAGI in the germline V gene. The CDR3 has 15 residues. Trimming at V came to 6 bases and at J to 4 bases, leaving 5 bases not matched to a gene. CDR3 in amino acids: CASRLAGGTYNEQFF. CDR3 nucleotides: TGTGCCAGCAGGCTAGCGGGAGGCACTTACAATGAGCAGTTCTTC.

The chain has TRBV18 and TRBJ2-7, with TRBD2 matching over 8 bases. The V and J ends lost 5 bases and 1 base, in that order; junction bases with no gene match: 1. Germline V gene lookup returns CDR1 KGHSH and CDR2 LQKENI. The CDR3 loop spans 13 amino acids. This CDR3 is CASSAGGSYEQYF. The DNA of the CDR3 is TGTGCCAGCTCAGCGGGGGGATCCTACGAGCAGTACTTC. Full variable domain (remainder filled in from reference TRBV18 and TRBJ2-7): NAGVMQNPRHLVRRRGQEARLRCSPMKGHSHVYWYRQLPEEGLKFMVYLQKENIIDESGMPKERFSAEFPKEGPSILRIQQVVRGDSAAYFCASSAGGSYEQYFGPGTRLTVT.

The CDR3 protein is CASSQFGGGETQYF. The CDR3 DNA reads TGTGCCAGCAGCCAATTTGGCGGGGGAGAGACCCAGTACTTC. This sequence joins TRBV3-1 (or the pseudogene TRBV3-2) and TRBJ2-5; 7 bases fit TRBD2. Unmatched junction bases numbered 4, after V lost 2 bases and J lost 4 bases. The CDR3 totals 14 residues. CDR1 is LGHDT and CDR2 is YNNKEL in the germline V gene (reference sequence).

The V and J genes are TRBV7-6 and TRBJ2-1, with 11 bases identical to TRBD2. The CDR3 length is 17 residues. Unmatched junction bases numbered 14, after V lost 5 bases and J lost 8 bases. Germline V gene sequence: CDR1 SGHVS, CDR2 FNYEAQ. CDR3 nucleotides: TGTGCCAGCAGCACCCGGCCCACTAGCGGGAGCGTCCATGAGCAGTTCTTC. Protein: CASSTRPTSGSVHEQFF.

This chain's CDR3 is CSAGTGTVTNEKLFF. The CDR3, as DNA: TGCAGCGCGGGGACAGGGACAGTCACTAATGAAAAACTGTTTTTT. The rearrangement joins TRBV29-1 to TRBJ1-4, with 9 nucleotides matching TRBD1. Germline CDR1 SQVTM, CDR2 ANQGSEA. V lost 7 bases to trimming and J lost 2 bases; unmatched junction nucleotides: 8. The CDR3 is 15 residues long. The full variable domain, completed using reference TRBV29-1 and TRBJ1-4, is SAVISQKPSRDICQRGTSLTIQCQVDSQVTMMFWYRQQPGQSLTLIATANQGSEATYESGFVIDKFPISRPNLTFSTLTVSNMSPEDSSIYLCSAGTGTVTNEKLFFGSGTQLSVL.

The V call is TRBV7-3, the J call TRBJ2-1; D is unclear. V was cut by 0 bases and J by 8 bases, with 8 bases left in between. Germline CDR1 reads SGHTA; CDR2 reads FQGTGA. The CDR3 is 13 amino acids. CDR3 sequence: CASSLTGLHEQFF. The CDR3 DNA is TGTGCCAGCAGCTTAACGGGCCTACATGAGCAGTTCTTC.

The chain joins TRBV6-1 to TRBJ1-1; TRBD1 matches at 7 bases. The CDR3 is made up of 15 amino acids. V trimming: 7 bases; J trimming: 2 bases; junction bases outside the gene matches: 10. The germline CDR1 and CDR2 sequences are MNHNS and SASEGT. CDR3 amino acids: CASKDRDRKNTEAFF. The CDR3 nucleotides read TGTGCCAGCAAAGACCGGGACAGAAAAAACACTGAAGCTTTCTTT.

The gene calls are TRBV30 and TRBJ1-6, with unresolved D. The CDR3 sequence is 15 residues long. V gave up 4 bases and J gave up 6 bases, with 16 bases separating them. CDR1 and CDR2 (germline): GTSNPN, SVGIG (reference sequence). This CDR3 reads CAWTPGGPGNSPLHF. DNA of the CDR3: TGTGCCTGGACCCCCGGCGGGCCCGGTAATTCACCCCTCCACTTT.

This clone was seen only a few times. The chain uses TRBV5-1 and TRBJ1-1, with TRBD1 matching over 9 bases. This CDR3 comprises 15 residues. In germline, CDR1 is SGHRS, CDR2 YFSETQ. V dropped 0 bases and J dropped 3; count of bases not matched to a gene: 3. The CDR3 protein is CASSLDRGRHTEAFF. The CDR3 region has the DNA TGCGCCAGCAGCTTGGACAGGGGGCGGCACACTGAAGCTTTCTTT. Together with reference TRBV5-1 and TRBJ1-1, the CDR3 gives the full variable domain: KAGVTQTPRYLIKTRGQQVTLSCSPISGHRSVSWYQQTPGQGLQFLFEYFSETQRNKGNFPGRFSGRQFSNSRSEMNVSTLELGDSALYLCASSLDRGRHTEAFFGQGTRLTVV.

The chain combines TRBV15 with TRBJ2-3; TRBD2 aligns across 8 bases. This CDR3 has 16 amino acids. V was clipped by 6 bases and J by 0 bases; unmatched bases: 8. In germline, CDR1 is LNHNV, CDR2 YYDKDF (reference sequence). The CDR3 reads CATRDRGGPSTDTQYF. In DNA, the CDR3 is TGTGCCACCAGGGACCGGGGGGGACCAAGCACAGATACGCAGTATTTT.

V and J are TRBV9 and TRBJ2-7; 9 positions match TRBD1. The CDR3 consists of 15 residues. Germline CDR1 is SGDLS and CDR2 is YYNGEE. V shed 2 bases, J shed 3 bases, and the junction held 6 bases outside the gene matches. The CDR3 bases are TGTGCCAGCAGCGTGGGACCGGGACAGGGCTACGAGCAGTACTTC. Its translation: CASSVGPGQGYEQYF. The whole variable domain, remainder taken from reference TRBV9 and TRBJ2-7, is DSGVTQTPKHLITATGQRVTLRCSPRSGDLSVYWYQQSLDQGLQFLIQYYNGEERAKGNILERFSAQQFPDLHSELNLSSLELGDSALYFCASSVGPGQGYEQYFGPGTRLTVT.

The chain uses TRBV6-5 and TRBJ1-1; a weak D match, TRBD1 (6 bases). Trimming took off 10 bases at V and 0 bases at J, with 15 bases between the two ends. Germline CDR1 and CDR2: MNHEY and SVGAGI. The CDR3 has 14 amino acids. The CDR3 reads CATPGHVMNTEAFF. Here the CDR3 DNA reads TGTGCCACCCCGGGACACGTCATGAACACTGAAGCTTTCTTT.

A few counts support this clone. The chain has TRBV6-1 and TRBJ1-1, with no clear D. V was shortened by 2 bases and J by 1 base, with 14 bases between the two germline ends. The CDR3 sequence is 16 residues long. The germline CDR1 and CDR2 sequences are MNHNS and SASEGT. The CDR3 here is CASSEPGEIGNTEAFF. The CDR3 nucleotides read TGTGCCAGCAGTGAACCCGGGGAGATTGGGAACACTGAAGCTTTCTTT.

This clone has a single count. As DNA, the CDR3 is TGTGCCTGGAGTGCGTATAGCAATCAGCCCCAGCATTTT. Its protein product is CAWSAYSNQPQHF. The gene calls are TRBV30 and TRBJ1-5, with unresolved D. The length of the CDR3 is 13 residues. Trimming stripped 1 base from V and 0 bases from J, with 4 bases between. Germline assignment: CDR1 GTSNPN and CDR2 SVGIG (reference sequence). The variable domain in full, completed from reference TRBV30 and TRBJ1-5, reads SQTIHQWPATLVQPVGSPLSLECTVEGTSNPNLYWYRQAAGRGLQLLFYSVGIGQISSEVPQNLSASRPQDRQFILSSKKLLLSDSGFYLCAWSAYSNQPQHFGDGTRLSIL.

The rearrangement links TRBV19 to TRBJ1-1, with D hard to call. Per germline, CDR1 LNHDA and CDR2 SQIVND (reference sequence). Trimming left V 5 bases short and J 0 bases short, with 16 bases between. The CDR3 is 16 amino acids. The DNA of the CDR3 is TGTGCCAGTAGTCCCTCGATCAGTAAAATGAACACTGAAGCTTTCTTT. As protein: CASSPSISKMNTEAFF.

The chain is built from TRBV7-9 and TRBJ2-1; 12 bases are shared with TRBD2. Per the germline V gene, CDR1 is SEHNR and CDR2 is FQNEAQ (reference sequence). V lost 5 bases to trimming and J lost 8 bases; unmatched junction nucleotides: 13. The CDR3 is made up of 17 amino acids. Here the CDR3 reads CASSPRTSGAPGYEQFF. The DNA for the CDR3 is TGTGCCAGCAGCCCACGGACTAGCGGGGCCCCTGGGTATGAGCAGTTCTTC.

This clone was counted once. CDR3 in amino acids: CASSLDGQGMGETQYF. The CDR3 bases are TGCGCCAGCAGCTTGGACGGACAGGGGATGGGAGAGACCCAGTACTTC. V gene TRBV5-1 combines with J gene TRBJ2-5; TRBD1 agrees at 9 bases. V gave up 0 bases and J gave up 4 bases; unmatched junction bases: 7. The CDR3 contains 16 residues. Germline CDR1 and CDR2: SGHRS and YFSETQ.

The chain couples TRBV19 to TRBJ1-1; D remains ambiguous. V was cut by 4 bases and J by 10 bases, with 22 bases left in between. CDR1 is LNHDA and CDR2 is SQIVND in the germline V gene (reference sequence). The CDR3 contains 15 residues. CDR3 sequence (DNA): TGTGCCAGTAGTAAAGAGACGGGAGGCCGAGTTGTAGCTTTCTTT. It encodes CASSKETGGRVVAFF.

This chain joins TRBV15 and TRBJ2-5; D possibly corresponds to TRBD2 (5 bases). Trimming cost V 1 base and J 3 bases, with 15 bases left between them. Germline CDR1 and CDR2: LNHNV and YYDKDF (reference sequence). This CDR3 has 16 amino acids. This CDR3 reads CATSRGLVGAEETQYF. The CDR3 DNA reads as TGTGCCACCAGCAGAGGGCTGGTGGGAGCCGAAGAGACCCAGTACTTC.

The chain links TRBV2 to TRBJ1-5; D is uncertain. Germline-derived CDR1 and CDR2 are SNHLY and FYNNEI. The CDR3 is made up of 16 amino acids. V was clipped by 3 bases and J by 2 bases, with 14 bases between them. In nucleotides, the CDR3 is TGTGCCAGCAGTGAGCGGGCAACGGCGGGCAATCAGCCCCAGCATTTT. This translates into CASSERATAGNQPQHF.